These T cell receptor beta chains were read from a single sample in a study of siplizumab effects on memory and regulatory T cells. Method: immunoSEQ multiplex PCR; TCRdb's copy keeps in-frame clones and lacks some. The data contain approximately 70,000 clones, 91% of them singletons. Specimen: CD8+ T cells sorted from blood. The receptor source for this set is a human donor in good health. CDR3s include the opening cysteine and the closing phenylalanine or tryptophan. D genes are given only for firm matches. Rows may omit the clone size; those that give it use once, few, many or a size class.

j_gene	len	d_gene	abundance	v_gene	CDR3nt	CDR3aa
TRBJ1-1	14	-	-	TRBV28	TGTGCCAGCAGTTTGGGGTACGGGTACACTGAAGCTTTCTTT	CASSLGYGYTEAFF
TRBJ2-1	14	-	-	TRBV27	TGTGCCAGCAGTTTAGCGGTTACCTACAATGAGCAGTTCTTC	CASSLAVTYNEQFF
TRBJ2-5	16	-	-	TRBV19	TGTGCCAGTAGTATAGGCGCAGGGCGAGAACAAGAGACCCAGTACTTC	CASSIGAGREQETQYF
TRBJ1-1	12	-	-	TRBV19	TGTGCCAGTAGCGTCCCTCACACTGAAGCTTTCTTT	CASSVPHTEAFF
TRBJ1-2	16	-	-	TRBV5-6	TGTGCCAGCAGCTTGGATCCGAACTCGGGGTACGATGGCTACACCTTC	CASSLDPNSGYDGYTF
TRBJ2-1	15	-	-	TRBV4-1	TGCGCCAGCAGCCGCGAAGGGGACCCTCGGAATGAGCAGTTCTTC	CASSREGDPRNEQFF
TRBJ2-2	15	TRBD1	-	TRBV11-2	TGTGCCAGCAGCTCGGGACAGGGTAGGGCCGGGGAGCTGTTTTTT	CASSSGQGRAGELFF
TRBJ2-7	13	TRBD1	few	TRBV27	TGTGCCAGCCGGACAGGCGGATTCTACGAGCAGTACTTC	CASRTGGFYEQYF
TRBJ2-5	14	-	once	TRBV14	TGTGCCAGCAGCTTAACCGGGACACCACCTGAGCAGTACTTC	CASSLTGTPPEQYF
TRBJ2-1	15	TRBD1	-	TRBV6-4	TGTGCCAGCAGTGAGACAGGGGGCTCCTACAATGAGCAGTTCTTC	CASSETGGSYNEQFF
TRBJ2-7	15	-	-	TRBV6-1	TGTGCCAGCAGGGCGTTGGGGACCGATCCTACCGAGCAGTACTTC	CASRALGTDPTEQYF
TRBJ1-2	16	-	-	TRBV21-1	TGTGCCAGCAGCAAAGATTCGGAAGGATTTAAGAGGGGCTACACCTTC	CASSKDSEGFKRGYTF
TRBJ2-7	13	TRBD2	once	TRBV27	TGTGCCAGCAGGGGGGGGATTTTTCCCGAGCAGTACTTC	CASRGGIFPEQYF
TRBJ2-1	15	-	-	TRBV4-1	TGCGCCAGCAGCCAACGTGCCCTCGGCTACAATGAGCAGTTCTTC	CASSQRALGYNEQFF